These T cell receptor beta chains were read from a single sample in a study of identifying expanded T cells in peripheral blood. Assay used: immunoSEQ multiplex PCR; TCRdb lists only in-frame clones, some missing. The sample includes more than 90,000 clones, roughly nine tenths of them seen just once. Sequencing was carried out using blood. The receptors here all came from a person aged 18 to 69 in good health. Both conserved end residues are part of each CDR3. A D gene is named only where the DNA matches it firmly. Expanded clones are given a class, and other clones once, few, many or no size at all.

>TRBJ2-1|TRBV7-8|NA|NA
TGTGCCAGCAGCGCTCAGGGGTCCACCTACAATGAGCAGTTCTTC
CASSAQGSTYNEQFF
>TRBJ2-7|TRBV6-5|TRBD1|NA
TGTGCCAGCAGCCAACGCCGGGACAGATACTACGAGCAGTACTTC
CASSQRRDRYYEQYF
>TRBJ1-2|TRBV4-3|NA|NA
TGCGCCAGCAGCCAAGTGGACGTAGGGGGTGATGGCTACACCTTC
CASSQVDVGGDGYTF
>TRBJ2-3|TRBV28|NA|NA
TGTGCCAGCAGTTTGAATCCGAGTAGGACAGATACGCAGTATTTT
CASSLNPSRTDTQYF
>TRBJ2-5|TRBV19|TRBD1|NA
TGTGCCAGTAGTAATTTTGCAGGACAGGGGGCACAGGAGACCCAGTACTTC
CASSNFAGQGAQETQYF
>TRBJ2-2|TRBV4-3|TRBD1|NA
TGCGCCAGCAGCCAAGAAAATGGTGGGACAGGGGGCCCCGGGGAGCTGTTTTTT
CASSQENGGTGGPGELFF
>TRBJ1-5|TRBV7-2|NA|NA
TGTGCCAGCAGCTTAATAGTAGATCAGCCCCAGCATTTT
CASSLIVDQPQHF
>TRBJ2-1|TRBV19|NA|NA
TGTGCCAGTAGTATTTATGGGGTCCCCAGCAATGAGCAGTTCTTC
CASSIYGVPSNEQFF
>TRBJ1-2|TRBV7-8|NA|NA
TGTGCCAGCAGCTCCCGTGGGGGCTACACCTTC
CASSSRGGYTF
>TRBJ1-2|TRBV7-8|NA|NA
TGTGCCAGCAGCCTACGTCGAGCTCGTAACTATGGCTACACCTTC
CASSLRRARNYGYTF
>TRBJ1-2|TRBV28|NA|NA
TGTGCCAGCAGTTTGACGGCTAAAATGGGCTACACCTTC
CASSLTAKMGYTF
>TRBJ2-1|TRBV18|TRBD1|few
TGTGCCAGCTCACCAGGGACAGTGGCCCACAATGAGCAGTTCTTC
CASSPGTVAHNEQFF
>TRBJ2-7|TRBV7-6|TRBD2|once
TGTGCCAGCAGCTTAGGGTCTAGCGGGGTCTACGAGCAGTACTTC
CASSLGSSGVYEQYF
>TRBJ2-6|TRBV14|NA|NA
TGTGCCAGCAGCCAAGTTCGGGCCAACGTCCTGACTTTC
CASSQVRANVLTF
>TRBJ2-1|TRBV28|NA|NA
TGTGCCAGCAGTTTACAAGTTGCCCCAAGGAATGAGCAGTTCTTC
CASSLQVAPRNEQFF
>TRBJ2-5|TRBV4-2|TRBD1|NA
TGTGCCAGCAGCGGGCGGACAGGGGGCGCGAGGGAGACCCAGTACTTC
CASSGRTGGARETQYF
>TRBJ2-5|TRBV7-9|NA|NA
TGTGCCAGCAGCTTTTCGAGGAGGCAGGGAGAGACCCAGTACTTC
CASSFSRRQGETQYF
>TRBJ1-5|TRBV18|TRBD1|NA
TGTGCCAGCTCATCGACAGGGGGGGTGGGCAATCAGCCCCAGCATTTT
CASSSTGGVGNQPQHF
>TRBJ1-4|TRBV5-6|NA|NA
TGTGCCAGCAGTCAAAGGGAGGGGGAAAAACTGTTTTTT
CASSQREGEKLFF
>TRBJ2-7|TRBV13|NA|NA
TGTGCCAGCAGCTTGTATGGGGGCAGGTACGAGCAGTACTTC
CASSLYGGRYEQYF
>TRBJ1-2|TRBV6-1|NA|NA
TGTGCCAGCAGTGAAGCCACAACTAACTTCCTCTATGGCTACACCTTC
CASSEATTNFLYGYTF
>TRBJ1-4|TRBV6-5|TRBD1|NA
TGTGCCAGCCAAGACAGGGGGAATGAAAAACTGTTTTTT
CASQDRGNEKLFF
>TRBJ1-2|TRBV19|TRBD1|NA
TGTGCCAGTAGTGGACAGGGGGTCTATGGCTACACCTTC
CASSGQGVYGYTF
>TRBJ1-1|TRBV6-6|NA|NA
TGTGCCAGCAGTTACAATGAAGCTTTCTTT
CASSYNEAFF
>TRBJ2-7|TRBV4-3|NA|NA
TGCGCCAGCAGCCAAGATCTAATGGGGGCTGGCTCCTACGAGCAGTACTTC
CASSQDLMGAGSYEQYF
>TRBJ2-5|TRBV5-1|TRBD2|NA
TGCGCCAGCAGTTATGGAGAGCTAGCGGGGGGGCTGGAGACCCAGTACTTC
CASSYGELAGGLETQYF
>TRBJ1-6|TRBV25-1|NA|few
TGTGCCAGCAGTGAATTGAAAGGGAATTCACCCCTCCACTTT
CASSELKGNSPLHF
>TRBJ1-5|TRBV7-9|TRBD1|NA
TGTGCCAGCAGCTCGACAGGGGGCGGCAATCAGCCCCAGCATTTT
CASSSTGGGNQPQHF
>TRBJ2-3|TRBV5-4|TRBD1|NA
TGTGCCAGCAGCTTGGAGGGACAGGGTACGCAGTATTTT
CASSLEGQGTQYF
>TRBJ2-1|TRBV28|TRBD1|NA
TGTGCCAGCAGTCAACCGGGACAGGGATTGGCGAATGAGCAGTTCTTC
CASSQPGQGLANEQFF
>TRBJ1-2|TRBV30|NA|few
TGTGCCTGGAGTGTACAGGCAAACTATGGCTACACCTTC
CAWSVQANYGYTF
>TRBJ2-1|TRBV12-5|TRBD2|once
TGTGCTAGTGGCACGGGACTAGCCATTTACAATGAGCAGTTCTTC
CASGTGLAIYNEQFF
>TRBJ2-5|TRBV4-1|TRBD2|NA
TGCGCCAGCAGCCGAAGAGCGGGGGCCATCCAAGAGACCCAGTACTTC
CASSRRAGAIQETQYF
>TRBJ2-7|TRBV5-4|TRBD1|NA
TGTGCCAGCAGCTCGGGACAGAACATCTACGAGCAGTACTTC
CASSSGQNIYEQYF
>TRBJ1-2|TRBV19|TRBD1|NA
TGTGCCAGTAGTATTACGGCAGGGGGCGCGTCCTATGGCTACACCTTC
CASSITAGGASYGYTF
>TRBJ2-5|TRBV29-1|NA|NA
TGCAGCGTTGAGGAGGTCGCGGGGCTGGAGACCCAGTACTTC
CSVEEVAGLETQYF
>TRBJ2-7|TRBV4-2|TRBD1|NA
TGTGCCAGCAGCGCGGACAGGGGATACGAGCAGTACTTC
CASSADRGYEQYF
>TRBJ2-2|TRBV7-9|TRBD1|NA
TGTGCCAGCAGCCCAGACTGGACAGGAGACACCGGGGAGCTGTTTTTT
CASSPDWTGDTGELFF
>TRBJ1-2|TRBV25-1|NA|NA
TGTGCCAGCAGTGAAGAAGGGGATTGGTATGGCTACACCTTC
CASSEEGDWYGYTF
>TRBJ2-2|TRBV19|TRBD1|NA
TGTGCCAGTAGTTCCGGACAGGGGGCAGGCACCGGGGAGCTGTTTTTT
CASSSGQGAGTGELFF
>TRBJ2-7|TRBV5-1|NA|NA
TGCGCCAGCAGTAACTCAGGGGCTTCCTACGAGCAGTACTTC
CASSNSGASYEQYF
>TRBJ2-3|TRBV4-1|NA|NA
TGCGCCAGCAGCCTCGGTAGGGGGGGCCCTCCAGATACGCAGTATTTT
CASSLGRGGPPDTQYF
>TRBJ1-2|TRBV7-9|NA|NA
TGTGCCAGCAGCTTAAGTCACGGCTATGGCTACACCTTC
CASSLSHGYGYTF
>TRBJ2-3|TRBV7-8|NA|NA
TGTGCCAGCAGCTTCCTCCGCAGGGTCCTACCCTCTAGCACAGATACGCAGTATTTT
CASSFLRRVLPSSTDTQYF
>TRBJ2-1|TRBV4-1|TRBD1|NA
TGCGCCAGCCGAGGGACAGGGTTCTACAATGAGCAGTTCTTC
CASRGTGFYNEQFF
>TRBJ2-7|TRBV7-9|NA|NA
TGTGCCAGCAGCAAAGGGGCCGGGACGGGGGCCTACGAGCAGTACTTC
CASSKGAGTGAYEQYF
>TRBJ1-1|TRBV7-9|NA|once
TGTGCCAGCAGCTTAACCTATCCACACCTCCTCATGAACACTGAAGCTTTCTTT
CASSLTYPHLLMNTEAFF
>TRBJ2-1|TRBV5-4|NA|NA
TGTGCCAGCAGCTTGCAAACAGAATACAATGAGCAGTTCTTC
CASSLQTEYNEQFF
>TRBJ2-2|TRBV7-6|TRBD1|NA
TGTGCCAGCGTCCTAGGGGTGATACCCGGGACAGGCAACACCGGGGAGCTGTTTTTT
CASVLGVIPGTGNTGELFF
>TRBJ2-5|TRBV19|NA|once
TGTGCCAGTAGTATAGATCGGGCAGGCCGGAGGACCCAGTACTTC
CASSIDRAGRRTQYF
>TRBJ1-1|TRBV6-5|TRBD1|NA
TGTGCCAGCAGGACCGGGACAGGGACTGAAGCTTTCTTT
CASRTGTGTEAFF
>TRBJ2-7|TRBV7-2|NA|NA
TGTGCCAGCGGCGGGCGTTCCGCCTACGAGCAGTACTTC
CASGGRSAYEQYF
>TRBJ1-2|TRBV7-9|TRBD1|NA
TGTGCCAGCAGCTATTTCTCCGGGACAGGGGACAGGGGCTACACCTTC
CASSYFSGTGDRGYTF
>TRBJ1-1|TRBV7-9|TRBD1|NA
TGTGCCAGCAGCTTAGTAGGGGGCGGAGAAGCTTTCTTT
CASSLVGGGEAFF
>TRBJ1-5|TRBV30|NA|few
TGTGCCTGGAGTGTACAGGGCGGTAGCAATCAGCCCCAGCATTTT
CAWSVQGGSNQPQHF